The TCR beta chain under discussion was sequenced for a study of T cell repertoires in cytomegalovirus infection. Study background: Both CMV infection and a matching HLA type were indicated by public TCR beta signatures.

This CDR3 has 14 residues. Germline V gene lookup returns CDR1 MGHRA and CDR2 YSYEKL. Trimming took off 4 bases at V and 6 bases at J, with 14 bases between the two ends. The sample holds many counts of this clonotype. What it binds is unknown. MiXCR was run by TCRdb on the reads, yielding one entry per CDR3 protein. The top ten clones hold less than 10% of a sample with 97,000 or so distinct CDR3 sequences, 15% to 20% of them seen once. Study-wide points: Clonotype analysis showed dominance of the ex vivo response by HLA-C-restricted CMV-specific TCR beta clonotypes. CMV carriers with the relevant HLA were identified by cumulative public TCR beta family frequency.

The chain joins TRBV4-1 to TRBJ2-3; unclear D gene. The sequence was collected from a human donor in good health (CMV status not recorded). Some clones in this sample may be carry-over from other donors' samples. The sequencing input was PBMCs. CDR3 residues: CASSPTNGFDTQYF. CDR3 DNA: TGCGCCAGCAGCCCCACAAACGGGTTTGATACGCAGTATTTT.